Following are 21 T cell receptor beta chains from one sample sequenced in a study of blood T cell repertoires in COVID-19. Clones were sequenced by immunoSEQ multiplex PCR, and TCRdb holds only the in-frame ones, with some missing. The table records roughly 180,000 clones, 94% of them present only once. The specimen sequenced was peripheral blood. Source of these receptors: a man younger than 45 with COVID-19, enrolled during active disease.

The chain recombines TRBV19 with TRBJ2-1, with TRBD2 matching 10 bases. The CDR3 has 16 residues. Germline-derived CDR1 and CDR2 are LNHDA and SQIVND (reference sequence). Trimming at V came to 8 bases and at J to 8 bases, leaving 15 bases not matched to a gene. The CDR3 region is CASATTSGGGLDEQFF. The CDR3 DNA reads as TGTGCCAGTGCCACCACAAGCGGGGGGGGCCTCGATGAGCAGTTCTTC. The full variable domain, in which reference TRBV19 and TRBJ2-1 provide the parts outside the CDR3, is DGGITQSPKYLFRKEGQNVTLSCEQNLNHDAMYWYRQDPGQGLRLIYYSQIVNDFQKGDIAEGYSVSREKKESFPLTVTSAQKNPTAFYLCASATTSGGGLDEQFFGPGTRLTVL.

The V gene is TRBV30, the J gene TRBJ1-1; a weak D match, TRBD1 (5 bases). The germline gives CDR1 GTSNPN, CDR2 SVGIG (reference sequence). Deletions cut 2 bases from V and 11 bases from J, with 18 bases between. The CDR3 has 13 amino acids. The CDR3 coding sequence is TGTGCCTGGAGTATCCATGGGGCCCCGGAGGCTTTCTTT. Its protein product is CAWSIHGAPEAFF.

V and J are TRBV27 and TRBJ1-1; D not resolved. Germline V gives CDR1 MNHEY, CDR2 SMNVEV (reference sequence). Deletions cut 5 bases from V and 5 bases from J, with 12 bases between. This CDR3 is built from 13 residues. This CDR3 is CASSPRAGTEAFF. CDR3 nucleotides: TGTGCCAGCAGTCCCAGAGCGGGGACTGAAGCTTTCTTT.

This chain uses TRBV6-5 with TRBJ1-2; 9 bases are shared with TRBD1. This CDR3 is 14 amino acids long. CDR1 is MNHEY, CDR2 SVGAGI, per germline. V shed 6 bases and J 8 bases; nucleotides not matched to a gene: 10. DNA for the CDR3: TGTGCCAGCAGCCGGGACAGGGAGAATAGGGGCTACACCTTC. It translates to CASSRDRENRGYTF.

The chain links TRBV6-6 to TRBJ1-5, with D possibly being TRBD1 (5 bases). CDR1 and CDR2 from the germline V gene are MNHNY and SVGAGI (reference sequence). This CDR3 comprises 12 residues. V was cut by 6 bases and J by 7 bases, with 10 bases left in between. The CDR3 nucleotides are TGTGCCAGCAGCATGGACAACCAGCCCCAGCATTTT. As protein: CASSMDNQPQHF.

This sequence joins TRBV5-1 and TRBJ2-5, with D possibly being TRBD1 (6 bases). The CDR3 covers 14 residues. Germline CDR1 reads SGHRS; CDR2 reads YFSETQ. With 4 bases removed from V and 2 bases from J, the gap between germline ends came to 12 bases. The CDR3 loop reads CASSADRTQETQYF. The CDR3 DNA follows: TGCGCCAGCAGCGCCGACAGGACTCAAGAGACCCAGTACTTC.

The V gene is TRBV25-1, the J gene TRBJ1-4; TRBD1 is a possible D gene (5 bases). Trimming cost V 0 bases and J 7 bases, with 9 bases left between them. This CDR3 region has 14 residues. In germline, CDR1 is MGHDK, CDR2 SYGVNS. The CDR3 sequence is CASSEYGGSEKLFF. The CDR3 region has the DNA TGTGCCAGCAGTGAATACGGGGGATCTGAAAAACTGTTTTTT.

J is TRBJ2-3 and V is TRBV9, with TRBD2 identical over 8 bases. The germline V gene encodes CDR1 SGDLS and CDR2 YYNGEE. The CDR3 runs to 16 residues. V lost 3 bases to trimming and J lost 2 bases; unmatched junction nucleotides: 8. This CDR3 is CASSAQAGAYTDTQYF. CDR3 sequence (DNA): TGTGCCAGCAGCGCCCAAGCGGGGGCGTACACAGATACGCAGTATTTT.

The V and J genes are TRBV13 and TRBJ1-4; D is possibly TRBD1 (5 bases). V was pared by 3 bases and J by 3 bases, with 11 bases between. Germline values: CDR1 PRHDT, CDR2 FYEKMQ (reference sequence). The CDR3 totals 15 residues. The CDR3 sequence is CASSLGGVSNEKLFF. The CDR3 DNA reads as TGTGCCAGCAGCTTGGGAGGGGTATCTAATGAAAAACTGTTTTTT.

The J gene is TRBJ1-5, the V gene TRBV19; 7 bases line up with TRBD1. The CDR3 sequence is 15 residues long. With V trimmed by 6 bases and J by 1 base, 6 bases remained unmatched. Germline V gene sequence: CDR1 LNHDA, CDR2 SQIVND (reference sequence). The CDR3 reads CASRVETGSNQPQHF. The CDR3, as DNA: TGTGCCAGTAGAGTTGAGACAGGGAGCAATCAGCCCCAGCATTTT. Combining the CDR3 with reference TRBV19 and TRBJ1-5 gives the whole variable domain DGGITQSPKYLFRKEGQNVTLSCEQNLNHDAMYWYRQDPGQGLRLIYYSQIVNDFQKGDIAEGYSVSREKKESFPLTVTSAQKNPTAFYLCASRVETGSNQPQHFGDGTRLSIL.

The chain couples TRBV6-5 to TRBJ1-1; 8 positions agree with TRBD1. Germline loops: CDR1 MNHEY, CDR2 SVGAGI. CDR3 size: 14 residues. The J segment lost 0 bases and the V segment lost 7 bases, leaving 4 bases of the junction unmatched. The CDR3 DNA sequence: TGTGCCAGCACCCGGACAGGGATGAACACTGAAGCTTTCTTT. This translates into CASTRTGMNTEAFF.

For the CDR3, the DNA is TGTGCCAGCAGTTACCAGGCGGGAACCGGGGAGCTGTTTTTT. Its translation is CASSYQAGTGELFF. V usage is TRBV11-2 and J usage is TRBJ2-2, with D possibly matching TRBD2 (6 bases). The CDR3 is made up of 14 amino acids. Germline-derived CDR1 and CDR2 are SGHAT and FQNNGV. Trimming removed 6 bases from V and 5 bases from J, with 13 bases in between.

The chain employs TRBV6-2 or TRBV6-3 and TRBJ1-5; TRBD1 matches 9 bases. V shed 2 bases, J shed 3 bases, and the junction held 8 bases outside the gene matches. From germline, CDR1 is MNHEY and CDR2 SVGEGT. The length of the CDR3 is 17 residues. CDR3 in amino acids: CASSYMTGGVINQPQHF. Written as DNA, the CDR3 is TGTGCCAGCAGTTACATGACAGGGGGTGTAATCAATCAGCCCCAGCATTTT.

The CDR3 bases are TGTGCCAGCAGTTTAAAGGACAGGGGGCTCAACATTCAGTACTTC. Translated, it gives CASSLKDRGLNIQYF. The V call is TRBV27, the J call TRBJ2-4; 11 bases are shared with TRBD1. The CDR3 sequence is 15 residues long. Germline values: CDR1 MNHEY, CDR2 SMNVEV (reference sequence). The V and J ends lost 2 bases and 7 bases, in that order; junction bases with no gene match: 4.

The chain combines TRBV11-2 with TRBJ1-1; 7 nucleotides agree with TRBD1. The J segment lost 2 bases and the V segment lost 4 bases, leaving 4 bases of the junction unmatched. This CDR3 spans 14 amino acids. Germline CDR1 is SGHAT and CDR2 is FQNNGV. CDR3 coding DNA: TGTGCCAGCAGCTCTCAGGGGGGAAACACTGAAGCTTTCTTT. Translation gives CASSSQGGNTEAFF.

The chain has TRBV15 and TRBJ2-5, with D maybe TRBD1 (6 bases). The CDR3 sequence is 16 residues long. Germline CDR1 LNHNV, CDR2 YYDKDF (reference sequence). The ends were cut back, 3 bases at V and 4 bases at J, with 18 bases in the middle. Written as DNA, the CDR3 is TGTGCCACCAGCAGTGGAACTGGGACATTGCGAGAGACCCAGTACTTC. Translation gives CATSSGTGTLRETQYF.

The V gene is TRBV5-1, the J gene TRBJ1-5; a weak D match, TRBD1 (6 bases). Germline V gene data show CDR1 as SGHRS and CDR2 as YFSETQ. Trimming shortened V by 0 bases and J by 7 bases, and 8 bases separated the two germline ends. The CDR3 is made up of 13 amino acids. The DNA of the CDR3 is TGCGCCAGCAGCTTGGAGGGGGGGCAGCCCCAGCATTTT. Translation: CASSLEGGQPQHF.

The rearrangement uses TRBV25-1 and TRBJ1-2; D might be TRBD1 (6 bases). The CDR3 covers 13 residues. Germline CDR1 and CDR2: MGHDK and SYGVNS. Trimming removed 3 bases from V and 10 bases from J, with 15 bases in between. As DNA, the CDR3 is TGTGCCAGCAGTGACAGGGGCTCTATGGACTACACCTTC. Protein: CASSDRGSMDYTF.

V and J are TRBV5-4 and TRBJ1-3, with D possibly TRBD1 on 5 matching bases. V shed 2 bases and J shed 0 bases, with 18 bases lying between them. Germline CDR1 SGHNT, CDR2 YYREEE (reference sequence). The CDR3 is made up of 18 amino acids. The CDR3 region is CASSFTLGGGSSGNTIYF. In DNA, the CDR3 is TGTGCCAGCAGCTTTACCCTCGGGGGAGGTAGCTCTGGAAACACCATATATTTT.

The chain employs TRBV6-8 and TRBJ2-7; a possible D gene is TRBD2 (5 bases). CDR1 MNHGY and CDR2 SAAAGT come from the germline V gene. V was shortened by 2 bases and J by 1 base, with 27 bases between the two germline ends. This CDR3 spans 20 amino acids. As DNA, the CDR3 is TGTGCCAGCAGTTACCGGCGGTTGGGCCGCCGGGGAGTCTGGTCCTACGAGCAGTACTTC. Amino acid sequence: CASSYRRLGRRGVWSYEQYF.

The CDR3 region has the DNA TGTGCCAGCAGCGGTGGGGACAGAGGTTCACAAGAGACCCAGTACTTC. Its protein product is CASSGGDRGSQETQYF. The gene calls are TRBV5-4 and TRBJ2-5, with 7 bases fitting TRBD1. Germline V lookup: CDR1 SGHNT, CDR2 YYREEE (reference sequence). The length of the CDR3 is 16 residues. With V trimmed by 4 bases and J by 2 bases, 11 bases remained unmatched.